This paragraph reports one T cell receptor (beta chain). These data belong to a study of shared T cell receptors in the human thymus. Assay used: immunoSEQ multiplex PCR; TCRdb lists only in-frame clones, some missing. The sample yields about 540,000 clones, around 78% seen once. J lost 5 bases, V lost 8 bases, and 7 bases had no gene match. Germline values: CDR1 MDHEN, CDR2 SYDVKM. This CDR3 has 13 amino acids. This same sample was also part of a study on human thymus T cells. From that second work: Corrective surgery for congenital heart defects was being performed on the healthy Finnish infants who served as donors. In corrective heart surgery, resections were taken, and these provided the thymus tissue. There appeared to be biased usage of V and J genes in thymic and blood repertoires. What related research reported was that thymic repertoires overlapped highly among unrelated individuals.

V and J are TRBV28 and TRBJ2-5; the match to TRBD1 covers 8 bases. The clonotype originates from a boy younger than two with a congenital heart defect. The sample taken for sequencing was thymocytes. The CDR3 region is CASRGRGRETQYF. Here the CDR3 DNA reads TGTGCCAGCCGGGGCAGGGGGCGGGAGACCCAGTACTTC. Full variable domain (rest looked up from reference TRBV28 and TRBJ2-5): DVKVTQSSRYLVKRTGEKVFLECVQDMDHENMFWYRQDPGLGLRLIYFSYDVKMKEKGDIPEGYSVSREKKERFSLILESASTNQTSMYLCASRGRGRETQYFGPGTRLLVL.